The source of this T cell receptor (beta chain) is a study of cytomegalovirus exposure and HLA in healthy donors. PCR involved 60 Vbeta and 13 Jbeta primers. Some clones are missing from TCRdb's copy, which holds only in-frame ones; the method was immunoSEQ multiplex PCR. The sample shows around 100,000 clones, 10% of them seen only once. This clone was found a few times. Its antigen remains unidentified. General study findings and limits: Immune exposure information comprised only CMV serostatus. Most observed TCR sequences were rare, whereas some public TCRs were detected in many donors. Accurate predictions that matched the HLA-A and HLA-B alleles of most subjects were reportedly made from TCR beta sequences. With DRB1 most and HLA-C fewest, TCR association rates differed between HLA loci in a later analysis.

The ends lost 2 bases at V and 2 bases at J; junction bases unmatched: 2. The germline V gene encodes CDR1 MNHEY and CDR2 SVGAGI. This CDR3 contains 14 residues. The J gene is TRBJ2-7, the V gene TRBV6-5, with 8 bases lining up with TRBD2. The sequenced sample consisted of PBMCs. This receptor was identified in a man aged 40-49 years in good health and CMV-seropositive. CDR3 sequence (DNA): TGTGCCAGCAGTTACGGCGGGGGGACCTACGAGCAGTACTTC. Amino acid sequence: CASSYGGGTYEQYF.